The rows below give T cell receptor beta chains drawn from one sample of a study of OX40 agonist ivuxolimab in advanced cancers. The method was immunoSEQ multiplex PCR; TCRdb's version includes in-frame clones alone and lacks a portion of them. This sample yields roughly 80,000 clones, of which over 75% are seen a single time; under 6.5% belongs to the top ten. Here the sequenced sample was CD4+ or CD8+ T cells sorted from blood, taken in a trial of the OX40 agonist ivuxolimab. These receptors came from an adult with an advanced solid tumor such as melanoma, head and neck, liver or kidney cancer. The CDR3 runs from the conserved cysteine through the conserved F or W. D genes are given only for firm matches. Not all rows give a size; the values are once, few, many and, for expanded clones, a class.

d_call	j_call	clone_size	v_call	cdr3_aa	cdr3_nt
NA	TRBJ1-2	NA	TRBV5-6	CASSLKGGRILYGYTF	TGTGCCAGCAGCTTGAAGGGGGGACGCATACTTTATGGCTACACCTTC
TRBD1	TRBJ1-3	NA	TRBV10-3	CAISDAGQVGSGNTIYF	TGTGCCATCAGTGACGCGGGACAGGTCGGCTCTGGAAACACCATATATTTT
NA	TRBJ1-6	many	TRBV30	CAWSSAPMVPLHF	TGTGCCTGGTCCTCGGCGCCGATGGTACCCCTCCACTTT
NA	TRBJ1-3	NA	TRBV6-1	CASSEMGAGNTIYF	TGTGCCAGCAGTGAAATGGGGGCTGGAAACACCATATATTTT
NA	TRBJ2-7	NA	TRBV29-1	CSVRPGDYEQYF	TGCAGCGTTCGTCCAGGGGACTACGAGCAGTACTTC
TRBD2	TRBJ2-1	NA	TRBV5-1	CASSLRGGSDNEQFF	TGCGCCAGCAGCTTGCGGGGGGGCAGCGACAATGAGCAGTTCTTC
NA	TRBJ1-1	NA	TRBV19	CASSPGPTNTEAFF	TGTGCCAGTAGTCCTGGGCCCACGAACACTGAAGCTTTCTTT
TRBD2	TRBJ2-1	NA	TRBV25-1	CASQLAGIYNEQFF	TGTGCCAGCCAACTAGCGGGGATCTACAATGAGCAGTTCTTC
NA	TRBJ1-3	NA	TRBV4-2	CASSQEWAHGNTIYF	TGTGCCAGCAGCCAAGAATGGGCTCATGGAAACACCATATATTTT
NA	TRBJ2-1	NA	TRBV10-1	CARTTTSSNEQFF	TGCGCCAGAACCACGACATCCAGCAATGAGCAGTTCTTC
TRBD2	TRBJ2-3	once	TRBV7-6	CASSPGRPSTDTQYF	TGTGCCAGCAGCCCCGGGAGGCCGAGCACAGATACGCAGTATTTT
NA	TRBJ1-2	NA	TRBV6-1	CASITGTDYGYTF	TGTGCCAGCATCACCGGGACGGACTATGGCTACACCTTC
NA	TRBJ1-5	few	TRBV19	CASNLLGGPQPQHF	TGTGCCAGTAACCTTTTGGGGGGCCCTCAGCCCCAGCATTTT
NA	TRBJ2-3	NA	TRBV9	CASSPGGQGLTDTQYF	TGTGCCAGCAGCCCTGGGGGCCAGGGGTTAACAGATACGCAGTATTTT
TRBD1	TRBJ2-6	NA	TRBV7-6	CASSSRTGSGANVLTF	TGTGCCAGCAGCTCCCGGACAGGGTCTGGGGCCAACGTCCTGACTTTC
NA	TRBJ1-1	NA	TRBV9	CASSVGGSSLNTEAFF	TGTGCCAGCAGCGTAGGGGGCAGCTCTTTGAACACTGAAGCTTTCTTT
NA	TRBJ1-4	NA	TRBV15	CATSRDSVGIGREKLFF	TGTGCCACCAGCAGGGATTCAGTAGGGATAGGAAGGGAAAAACTGTTTTTT
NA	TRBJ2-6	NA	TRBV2	CASSRDWGILQGSSSGANVLTF	TGTGCCAGCAGTCGGGACTGGGGAATACTCCAGGGATCCAGCTCTGGGGCCAACGTCCTGACTTTC
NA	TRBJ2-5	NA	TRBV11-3	CASSGGGGTQYF	TGTGCCAGCAGCGGAGGGGGAGGGACCCAGTACTTC
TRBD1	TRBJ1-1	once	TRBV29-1	CSVEAGGRTEAFF	TGCAGCGTTGAAGCAGGGGGCAGGACTGAAGCTTTCTTT
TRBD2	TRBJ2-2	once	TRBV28	CASSLLPTSGRATGELFF	TGTGCCAGCAGTTTATTACCTACTAGCGGGAGGGCCACCGGGGAGCTGTTTTTT
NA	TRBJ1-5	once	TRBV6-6	CASTDWGYQPQHF	TGTGCCAGCACTGATTGGGGGTACCAGCCCCAGCATTTT
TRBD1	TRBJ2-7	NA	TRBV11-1	CASSVRDRGVYEQYF	TGTGCCAGCAGCGTCCGGGACAGGGGTGTGTACGAGCAGTACTTC
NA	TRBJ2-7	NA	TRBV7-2	CASRENSYEQYF	TGTGCCAGCAGGGAGAACTCCTACGAGCAGTACTTC
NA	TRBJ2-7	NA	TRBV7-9	CASSLSGLHEQYF	TGTGCCAGCAGCTTATCCGGACTGCACGAGCAGTACTTC
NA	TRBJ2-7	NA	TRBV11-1	CASSLAGGPQGEQYF	TGTGCCAGCAGCTTAGCGGGAGGACCCCAGGGGGAGCAGTACTTC
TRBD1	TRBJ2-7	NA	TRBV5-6	CASSLTLFGTGQSNEQYF	TGTGCCAGCAGCCTGACCCTTTTTGGGACAGGGCAGTCCAACGAGCAGTACTTC
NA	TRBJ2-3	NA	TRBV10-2	CASSEVGNADTQYF	TGCGCCAGCAGTGAAGTGGGTAACGCAGATACGCAGTATTTT
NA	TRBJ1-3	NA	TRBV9	CASSVVRGSGNTIYF	TGTGCCAGCAGCGTAGTTCGGGGCTCTGGAAACACCATATATTTT
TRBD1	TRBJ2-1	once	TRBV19	CASKDRGRDEQFF	TGTGCCAGTAAAGACAGGGGGCGAGATGAGCAGTTCTTC
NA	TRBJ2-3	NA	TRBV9	CASSNRQSDTQYF	TGTGCCAGCAGCAACCGACAGTCAGATACGCAGTATTTT
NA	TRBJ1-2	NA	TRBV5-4	CASSLELEVYTF	TGTGCCAGCAGCTTGGAATTGGAAGTCTACACCTTC
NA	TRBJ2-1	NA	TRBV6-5	CASSYFRVTYNEQFF	TGTGCCAGCAGTTACTTCAGGGTCACCTACAATGAGCAGTTCTTC
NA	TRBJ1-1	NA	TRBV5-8	CASSFTGSTEAFF	TGTGCCAGCAGCTTTACAGGGAGCACTGAAGCTTTCTTT
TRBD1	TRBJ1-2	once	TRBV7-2	CASSLNVQGGGYTF	TGTGCCAGCAGCTTGAACGTGCAGGGGGGAGGCTACACCTTC
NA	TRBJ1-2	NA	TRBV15	CATSLAGVGYTF	TGTGCCACCAGCTTAGCCGGGGTAGGCTACACCTTC
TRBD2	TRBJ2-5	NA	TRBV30	CAWSHPRTSGGRETQYF	TGTGCCTGGAGTCACCCTCGGACTAGCGGGGGGCGAGAGACCCAGTACTTC
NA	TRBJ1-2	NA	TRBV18	CASSPGGAKYGYTF	TGTGCCAGCTCCCCCGGGGGAGCGAAATATGGCTACACCTTC
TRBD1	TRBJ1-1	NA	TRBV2	CASSEDRGRGTEAFF	TGTGCCAGCAGTGAGGACAGGGGGCGAGGCACTGAAGCTTTCTTT
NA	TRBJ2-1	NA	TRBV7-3	CASSPQPNYNEQFF	TGTGCCAGCAGTCCTCAACCGAACTACAATGAGCAGTTCTTC
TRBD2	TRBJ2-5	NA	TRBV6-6	CASAKLAGNQETQYF	TGTGCCAGCGCTAAACTAGCGGGGAACCAAGAGACCCAGTACTTC
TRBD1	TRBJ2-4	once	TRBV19	CASRPGTGYIQYF	TGTGCCAGTAGACCCGGGACAGGCTACATTCAGTACTTC
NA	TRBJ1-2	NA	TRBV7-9	CASSLRWGQSGYTF	TGTGCCAGCAGCTTACGGTGGGGGCAGAGTGGCTACACCTTC
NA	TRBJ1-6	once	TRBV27	CASSPGYRADSPLHF	TGTGCCAGCAGTCCCGGGTACAGGGCCGATTCACCCCTCCACTTT
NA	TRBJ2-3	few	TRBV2	CASSGWGSADTQYF	TGTGCCAGCAGTGGTTGGGGATCGGCAGATACGCAGTATTTT
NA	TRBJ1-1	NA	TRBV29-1	CSAHRVLKTEAFF	TGCAGCGCCCACAGGGTTTTGAAAACTGAAGCTTTCTTT
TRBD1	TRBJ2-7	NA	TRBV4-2	CASSQDGTASYEQYF	TGTGCCAGCAGCCAAGATGGGACAGCTTCCTACGAGCAGTACTTC
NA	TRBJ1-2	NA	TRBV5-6	CASSLAMGDGYTF	TGTGCCAGCAGCTTGGCCATGGGGGATGGCTACACCTTC
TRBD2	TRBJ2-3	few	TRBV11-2	CASSRTMGGVPDTQYF	TGTGCCAGCAGCCGAACAATGGGGGGGGTCCCAGATACGCAGTATTTT
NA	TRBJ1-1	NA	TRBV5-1	CASSLDRDTEAFF	TGCGCCAGCAGCTTGGACAGGGACACTGAAGCTTTCTTT
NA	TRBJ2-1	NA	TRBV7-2	CASSLQTGDEQFF	TGTGCCAGCAGCTTACAGACTGGGGATGAGCAGTTCTTC
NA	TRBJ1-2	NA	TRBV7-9	CASSFGFDYGYTF	TGTGCCAGCAGCTTTGGTTTCGACTATGGCTACACCTTC
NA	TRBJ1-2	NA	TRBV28	CASSLRGNYGYTF	TGTGCCAGCAGTTTAAGGGGAAACTATGGCTACACCTTC
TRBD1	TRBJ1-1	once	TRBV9	CASSPTQGASTEAFF	TGTGCCAGCAGCCCAACGCAGGGGGCCTCGACTGAAGCTTTCTTT
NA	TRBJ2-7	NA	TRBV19	CASSVGRGEQYF	TGTGCCAGTAGCGTAGGCAGGGGCGAGCAGTACTTC
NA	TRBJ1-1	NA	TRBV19	CASSMRGGVTTEAFF	TGTGCCAGTAGTATGAGGGGTGGGGTGACCACTGAAGCTTTCTTT
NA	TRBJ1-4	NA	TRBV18	CASSVRSGANEKLFF	TGTGCCAGCTCGGTTCGGTCAGGGGCTAATGAAAAACTGTTTTTT